These 19 T cell receptor beta chains originate from one sample sequenced in a study of T cell repertoires in cytomegalovirus infection. Antigens of these TCRs are unknown. TCRdb called the reads again in MiXCR, with one record for every CDR3 protein. Of a few hundred thousand distinct CDR3 sequences listed, approximately 25% are singletons. Sequenced here: cultured PBMCs, sampled from culture after CMV antigen stimulation. These TCRs come from a human donor in good health (CMV status not recorded). Some clones in this sample may be carry-over from other donors' samples.

In the case of this clonotype: This may be a read error: a much more frequent sequence differs by one nucleotide. This sequence joins TRBV6-8 and TRBJ1-1; D might be TRBD1 (6 bases). The CDR3 runs 13 residues. The V gene's germline CDR1 is MNHGY and CDR2 SAAAGT. DNA for the CDR3: TGTGTCGGACAGTCTGGGCAAAACACTGAAGCTTTCTTT. Amino acids: CVGQSGQNTEAFF.

Ten or more counts support this clonotype. V gene TRBV7-2 combines with J gene TRBJ1-5; possibly TRBD1 for D (5 bases). The CDR3 is 13 amino acids. CDR1 is SGHTA and CDR2 is FQGNSA in the germline V gene. The V end was cut by 5 bases, the J end by 5 bases, with 10 bases between. This CDR3 reads CASSRRGDQPQHF. Written as DNA, the CDR3 is TGTGCCAGCAGCCGCCGGGGCGATCAGCCCCAGCATTTT.

V usage is TRBV6-8 and J usage is TRBJ2-7; 11 bases are shared with TRBD1. With V trimmed by 7 bases and J by 2 bases, 7 bases remained unmatched. This CDR3 has 15 residues. Per the germline V gene, CDR1 is MNHGY and CDR2 is SAAAGT. CDR3 region: CASMKPGQGAYEQYF. The DNA of the CDR3 is TGTGCCAGCATGAAACCGGGACAGGGGGCCTACGAGCAGTACTTC.

This sequence joins TRBV7-2 and TRBJ2-7; the match to TRBD2 covers 7 bases. Germline lookup yields CDR1 SGHTA and CDR2 FQGNSA. V lost 5 bases to trimming and J lost 1 base; unmatched junction nucleotides: 11. This CDR3 is 16 amino acids long. The CDR3 sequence: CASSPLSGTGSYEQYF. The CDR3 DNA reads TGTGCCAGCAGCCCGTTAAGCGGGACCGGGTCCTACGAGCAGTACTTC.

This rearrangement joins TRBV7-9 to TRBJ2-1; perhaps TRBD1 as D (5 bases). Germline V CDR1 and CDR2: SEHNR, FQNEAQ (reference sequence). V lost 4 bases and J lost 10, with 11 bases in between. This CDR3 contains 12 residues. In nucleotides, the CDR3 is TGTGCCAGCAGCTCTAATAGGGGAGAGCAGTTCTTC. This encodes CASSSNRGEQFF.

The chain joins TRBV6-2 or TRBV6-3 to TRBJ1-1; no clear D gene. Germline-derived CDR1 and CDR2 are MNHEY and SVGEGT. CDR3 size: 12 residues. V was cut by 1 base and J by 3 bases, with 3 bases left in between. The CDR3 region has the DNA TGTGCCAGCAGTTACTTGTACACTGAAGCTTTCTTT. This translates into CASSYLYTEAFF.

This clonotype appeared a few times. This chain connects TRBV4-3 to TRBJ1-2; D ambiguous. The V end was cut by 1 base, the J end by 12 bases, with 15 bases between. Germline CDR1 reads LGHNA; CDR2 reads YSLEER. This CDR3 is 13 amino acids long. This CDR3 is CASSQGTKLGHTF. DNA of the CDR3: TGCGCCAGCAGCCAAGGCACGAAGTTAGGGCACACCTTC.

This clonotype was counted a few times. The V gene is TRBV12-3 or TRBV12-4, the J gene TRBJ1-3, with D possibly matching TRBD1 (6 bases). The CDR3 contains 14 residues. Trimming stripped 7 bases from V and 2 bases from J, with 12 bases between. Here the CDR3 DNA reads TGTGCCAGCACCAACAGGGCCACTGGAAACACCATATATTTT. Amino acid sequence: CASTNRATGNTIYF.

The V gene is TRBV5-1, the J gene TRBJ1-1, with D possibly being TRBD1 (5 bases). The CDR3 has 14 amino acids. In germline, CDR1 is SGHRS, CDR2 YFSETQ. Between the trimmed V and J ends, which lost 2 bases and 0 bases, there was a span of 8 bases. The CDR3 nucleotides read TGCGCCAGCAGCTTTGACAGTCTGAACACTGAAGCTTTCTTT. It translates to CASSFDSLNTEAFF.

The J gene is TRBJ2-2, the V gene TRBV28; 9 nucleotides line up with TRBD1. There are 16 residues in the CDR3. J was trimmed by 8 bases and V by 5 bases; bases with no gene match: 12. CDR1 and CDR2 (germline): MDHEN, SYDVKM. This CDR3 reads CASSPWGQGKEGELFF. CDR3 nucleotides: TGTGCCAGCAGTCCTTGGGGACAGGGAAAAGAGGGGGAGCTGTTTTTT.

This clonotype was seen many times. J is TRBJ1-1 and V is TRBV28, with no clear D. Between the trimmed V and J ends, which lost 4 bases and 13 bases, there was a span of 25 bases. The CDR3 loop spans 15 amino acids. CDR1 and CDR2 (germline): MDHEN, SYDVKM. The CDR3 is CASSSRIKAQRYGFF. The DNA of the CDR3 is TGTGCCAGCAGTTCACGAATCAAGGCCCAGAGGTACGGTTTCTTT.

The chain has TRBV28 and TRBJ2-2, with TRBD2 matching over 14 bases. The CDR3 contains 19 residues. CDR1 and CDR2 (germline): MDHEN, SYDVKM. The J segment lost 3 bases and the V segment lost 8 bases, leaving 14 bases of the junction unmatched. Here the CDR3 reads CASLTGTSGSRGHTGELFF. The CDR3 region has the DNA TGTGCCAGCTTGACAGGGACTAGCGGGAGTCGGGGGCACACCGGGGAGCTGTTTTTT.

This clonotype occurred a few times. This chain uses TRBV19 with TRBJ2-4, with D maybe TRBD2 (6 bases). V was cut by 11 bases and J by 6 bases, with 11 bases left in between. This CDR3 has 11 amino acids. CDR1 LNHDA and CDR2 SQIVND come from the germline V gene (reference sequence). The CDR3 coding sequence is TGTGCCTCCCGTAGCGGAAACATTCAGTACTTC. Amino acid sequence: CASRSGNIQYF. The full variable domain, with the rest looked up from reference TRBV19 and TRBJ2-4, is DGGITQSPKYLFRKEGQNVTLSCEQNLNHDAMYWYRQDPGQGLRLIYYSQIVNDFQKGDIAEGYSVSREKKESFPLTVTSAQKNPTAFYLCASRSGNIQYFGAGTRLSVL.

The sample holds a few counts of this clonotype. This chain links TRBV6-1 with TRBJ1-5; D gene unclear. Germline V lookup: CDR1 MNHNS, CDR2 SASEGT. The CDR3 has 14 residues. V was shortened by 8 bases and J by 0 bases, with 11 bases between the two germline ends. CDR3 bases: TGTGCCAGCGGGAGGGATCATAGCAATCAGCCCCAGCATTTT. Its protein product is CASGRDHSNQPQHF.

The sample holds a few counts of this clonotype. J is TRBJ2-7 and V is TRBV7-9; D is ambiguous. V shed 1 base and J shed 3 bases, with 4 bases lying between them. Germline V gene data show CDR1 as SEHNR and CDR2 as FQNEAQ (reference sequence). CDR3 length equals 12 residues. The CDR3 is CASSLDNYEQYV. CDR3 coding DNA: TGTGCCAGCAGCTTAGACAACTACGAGCAGTACGTC.

The V and J genes are TRBV5-1 and TRBJ2-4; D perhaps matches TRBD1 (5 bases). Germline V CDR1 and CDR2: SGHRS, YFSETQ. The CDR3 spans 12 residues. The V end was cut by 4 bases, the J end by 7 bases, with 9 bases between. The DNA for the CDR3 is TGCGCCAGCAGCCAGGGAAGCAACATTCAGTACTTC. Protein: CASSQGSNIQYF. The full variable domain, its missing parts supplied by reference TRBV5-1 and TRBJ2-4, is KAGVTQTPRYLIKTRGQQVTLSCSPISGHRSVSWYQQTPGQGLQFLFEYFSETQRNKGNFPGRFSGRQFSNSRSEMNVSTLELGDSALYLCASSQGSNIQYFGAGTRLSVL.

The chain couples TRBV12-3 or TRBV12-4 to TRBJ2-5; 14 nucleotides agree with TRBD2. The CDR3 spans 17 residues. Trimming cost V 6 bases and J 2 bases; bases outside gene matches: 8. The CDR3 nucleotides are TGTGCCAGCAGCCGGGGACTAGCGGGAGACCTACAAGAGACCCAGTACTTC. Translated: CASSRGLAGDLQETQYF.

This clonotype was observed a few times. The rearrangement links TRBV20-1 to TRBJ2-1; D is undetermined. The germline gives CDR1 DFQATT, CDR2 SNEGSKA (reference sequence). CDR3 length: 14 residues. Trimming removed 4 bases at V and 4 bases at J, with 14 bases between. The CDR3 DNA reads as TGCAGTGCTAAAGGTTTATCTATTTACAATGAGCAGTTCTTC. Amino acids: CSAKGLSIYNEQFF.

This clonotype showed up many times. V is TRBV7-9 and J is TRBJ1-4; no definite D call. Germline V gene sequence: CDR1 SEHNR, CDR2 FQNEAQ (reference sequence). V gave up 6 bases and J gave up 6 bases, with 5 bases separating them. CDR3 length: 11 amino acids. CDR3 DNA sequence: TGTGCCAGCAGGCGGGATGAAAAACTGTTTTTT. Translating it yields CASRRDEKLFF.